The 8 T cell receptor beta chains in this list originate from one sample, sequenced in a study of long-term antiretroviral therapy in people with HIV. Runs used v3.0 of the immunoSEQ assay and were done at survey level. Sequencing was performed with immunoSEQ multiplex PCR; in TCRdb, only in-frame clones are kept and a portion is missing. The data hold about 17,000 clones, with 60% to 80% observed a single time. The input for sequencing was unsorted PBMCs, taken 2.3 years after starting antiretroviral therapy. The receptor source for this set is a woman in her thirties or forties with HIV.

This clone was seen only once. The chain uses TRBV9 and TRBJ2-1, with D possibly matching TRBD2 (5 bases). This CDR3 spans 14 amino acids. V shed 0 bases and J shed 7 bases, with 11 bases lying between them. CDR1 is SGDLS, CDR2 YYNGEE, per germline. As DNA, the CDR3 is TGTGCCAGCAGCGTAGGTGGGAGTGGAAATGAGCAGTTCTTC. Encoded protein: CASSVGGSGNEQFF.

This clone rates as large. The J gene is TRBJ2-5, the V gene TRBV7-2; 13 nucleotides align to TRBD2. Unmatched junction bases numbered 7, after V lost 1 base and J lost 5 bases. This CDR3 has 17 amino acids. Germline-derived CDR1 and CDR2 are SGHTA and FQGNSA. The CDR3 DNA follows: TGTGCCAGCAGCTTAGGGTTACTAGCGGGGGGGAGTGAGACCCAGTACTTC. It is translated as CASSLGLLAGGSETQYF. Combining the CDR3 with reference TRBV7-2 and TRBJ2-5 gives the whole variable domain GAGVSQSPSNKVTEKGKDVELRCDPISGHTALYWYRQSLGQGLEFLIYFQGNSAPDKSGLPSDRFSAERTGGSVSTLTIQRTQQEDSAVYLCASSLGLLAGGSETQYFGPGTRLLVL.

The chain joins TRBV13 to TRBJ2-1, with a possible D match to TRBD2 (5 bases). This CDR3 has 13 residues. V lost 3 bases and J 4 bases, leaving 7 bases between the germline ends. Germline V gene data show CDR1 as PRHDT and CDR2 as FYEKMQ (reference sequence). The CDR3 DNA follows: TGTGCCAGCAGCTTTGCGGGTTACAATGAGCAGTTCTTC. Amino acids: CASSFAGYNEQFF.

CDR3 coding DNA: TGCAGCGTTGGGATGAACACTGAAGCTTTCTTT. It translates to CSVGMNTEAFF. This chain joins TRBV29-1 and TRBJ1-1; the D is unclear. This CDR3 spans 11 amino acids. Trimming shortened V by 4 bases and J by 0 bases, and 3 bases separated the two germline ends. Germline V gives CDR1 SQVTM, CDR2 ANQGSEA.

In the case of this clone: The junction shows a germline mismatch at one end, possibly a read error. The chain links TRBV5-1 to TRBJ1-2; D not resolved. Germline assignment: CDR1 SGHRS and CDR2 YFSETQ. CDR3 length: 13 residues. This chain's CDR3 is CASSASLTAPRNF. CDR3 sequence (DNA): TGCGCCAGCAGCGCTTCACTTACAGCCCCGCGTAACTTC.

The genes are TRBV19 and TRBJ2-7, with D unresolved. CDR3 length: 13 residues. V gave up 3 bases and J gave up 1 base, with 7 bases separating them. The germline gives CDR1 LNHDA, CDR2 SQIVND (reference sequence). Here the CDR3 reads CASSITSSYEQYF. The CDR3 region has the DNA TGTGCCAGTAGTATTACCTCATCCTACGAGCAGTACTTC.

This chain joins TRBV5-1 and TRBJ2-1; no clear D. Germline lookup yields CDR1 SGHRS and CDR2 YFSETQ. This CDR3 has 16 residues. V lost 0 bases to trimming and J lost 1 base, with 11 bases between them. The CDR3 DNA sequence: TGCGCCAGCAGCTTGGATGGCCCGCCTTCCTACAATGAGCAGTTCTTC. This codes for CASSLDGPPSYNEQFF.

This clone was seen a single time. The chain recombines TRBV7-2 with TRBJ1-1, with D unclear. V lost 5 bases, J lost 4 bases, and 11 bases lay in between. CDR3 length equals 13 residues. The germline CDR1 and CDR2 sequences are SGHTA and FQGNSA. The CDR3 DNA follows: TGTGCCAGCAGCCTAGGATTTCCCACTGAAGCTTTCTTT. Its translation is CASSLGFPTEAFF.